The 27 T cell receptor beta chains presented below share a single source sample, sequenced in a study of cytomegalovirus exposure and HLA in healthy donors. 60 Vbeta and 13 Jbeta primers were used in PCR. TCRdb's copy holds only in-frame clones and misses some; the assay was immunoSEQ multiplex PCR. The table includes about 150,000 clones, about 75% detected once. The sample consisted of PBMCs. These TCRs come from a male donor in good health and CMV-seronegative.

V usage is TRBV9 and J usage is TRBJ1-2; 8 bases fit TRBD1. This CDR3 has 14 residues. V lost 4 bases, J lost 7 bases, and 9 bases stayed unmatched. Per the germline V gene, CDR1 is SGDLS and CDR2 is YYNGEE. The CDR3 sequence is CASSSPDRARGYTF. The CDR3 region has the DNA TGTGCCAGCAGCTCACCGGACAGGGCGCGTGGCTACACCTTC.

This chain connects TRBV7-2 to TRBJ1-1; 10 bases align to TRBD1. This CDR3 is 13 amino acids long. J lost 7 bases, V lost 7 bases, and 6 bases had no gene match. Germline CDR1 SGHTA, CDR2 FQGNSA. Here the CDR3 reads CASTRQGASEAFF. The CDR3 DNA reads as TGTGCCAGCACCCGACAGGGGGCGAGTGAAGCTTTCTTT.

The rearrangement joins TRBV30 to TRBJ1-4; D might be TRBD1 (6 bases). Per germline, CDR1 GTSNPN and CDR2 SVGIG (reference sequence). The ends were cut back, 3 bases at V and 3 bases at J, with 11 bases in the middle. CDR3 length: 14 amino acids. DNA for the CDR3: TGTGCCTGGAGGGCCGGACAGTCTAATGAAAAACTGTTTTTT. The encoded protein is CAWRAGQSNEKLFF.

The V call is TRBV27, the J call TRBJ2-1, with 11 bases that match TRBD2. CDR3 length: 21 amino acids. Germline loops: CDR1 MNHEY, CDR2 SMNVEV (reference sequence). V shed 5 bases and J 0 bases; nucleotides not matched to a gene: 18. CDR3 sequence (DNA): TGTGCCAGCAGTGACGCCTACCCGGGACTAGCGGCCTTTAGCTCCTACAATGAGCAGTTCTTC. This sequence encodes CASSDAYPGLAAFSSYNEQFF.

The sample holds a few counts of this clone. The rearrangement joins TRBV5-5 to TRBJ2-3; tentatively, D is TRBD2 (6 bases). CDR1 and CDR2 from the germline V gene are SGHKS and YYEKEE (reference sequence). The CDR3 consists of 13 residues. V was cut by 6 bases and J by 5 bases, with 13 bases left in between. In nucleotides, the CDR3 is TGTGCCAGCACTATATGGGGGGAAGATACGCAGTATTTT. It is translated as CASTIWGEDTQYF.

The CDR3 DNA reads TGTGCCAGCAGCACACAGGGCGACGAGCAGTACTTC. Encoded protein: CASSTQGDEQYF. V gene TRBV11-3 combines with J gene TRBJ2-7, with D perhaps TRBD1 (6 bases). The V gene lost 5 bases and the J gene lost 5 bases, with 10 bases spanning the gap. CDR1 and CDR2 (germline): SGHNT, YENEEA. The CDR3 extends over 12 amino acids.

This chain uses TRBV10-3 with TRBJ2-1; TRBD2 might be the D (5 bases). In germline, CDR1 is ENHRY, CDR2 SYGVKD. There are 13 residues in the CDR3. Trimming removed 7 bases from V and 8 bases from J, with 15 bases in between. The CDR3 nucleotides read TGTGCCATCACCCGGCTAGCCGGGCATGAGCAGTTCTTC. Its translation: CAITRLAGHEQFF.

This chain connects TRBV6-5 to TRBJ2-3, with 13 nucleotides matching TRBD2. The V and J ends lost 4 bases and 4 bases, in that order; junction bases with no gene match: 5. The CDR3 extends over 16 amino acids. The germline CDR1 and CDR2 sequences are MNHEY and SVGAGI. This CDR3 reads CASSSILAGGSDTQYF. CDR3 nucleotides: TGTGCCAGCAGTTCGATACTAGCGGGAGGGTCAGATACGCAGTATTTT.

This chain links TRBV14 with TRBJ2-7; unclear D gene. With 1 base removed from V and 6 bases from J, the gap between germline ends came to 4 bases. This CDR3 is built from 11 residues. From germline, CDR1 is SGHDN and CDR2 FVKESK. CDR3 residues: CASSQVIEQYF. The CDR3 bases are TGTGCCAGCAGCCAAGTTATCGAGCAGTACTTC.

The V call is TRBV9, the J call TRBJ2-3; D uncertain. Trimming removed 0 bases at V and 6 bases at J, with 11 bases between. The CDR3 covers 14 residues. Germline CDR1 and CDR2: SGDLS and YYNGEE. CDR3 loop: CASSVGRPPDTQYF. CDR3 DNA sequence: TGTGCCAGCAGCGTAGGGAGACCTCCGGATACGCAGTATTTT. Full variable domain (outside the CDR3, taken from reference TRBV9 and TRBJ2-3): DSGVTQTPKHLITATGQRVTLRCSPRSGDLSVYWYQQSLDQGLQFLIQYYNGEERAKGNILERFSAQQFPDLHSELNLSSLELGDSALYFCASSVGRPPDTQYFGPGTRLTVL.

V gene TRBV2 combines with J gene TRBJ1-1, with D hard to call. The germline CDR1 and CDR2 sequences are SNHLY and FYNNEI. V dropped 7 bases and J dropped 4 bases, with 13 bases sitting between them. This CDR3 has 13 residues. The CDR3 sequence: CASIRREVTEAFF. For the CDR3, the DNA is TGTGCCAGCATCCGTAGGGAGGTCACTGAAGCTTTCTTT. Full variable domain (remainder filled in from reference TRBV2 and TRBJ1-1): EPEVTQTPSHQVTQMGQEVILRCVPISNHLYFYWYRQILGQKVEFLVSFYNNEISEKSEIFDDQFSVERPDGSNFTLKIRSTKLEDSAMYFCASIRREVTEAFFGQGTRLTVV.

DNA for the CDR3: TGTGCCAGCTCACTCGGACAGGGGTCCACCGGGGAGCTGTTTTTT. As protein: CASSLGQGSTGELFF. The gene calls are TRBV18 and TRBJ2-2; the match to TRBD1 covers 9 bases. Losses at the gene ends were 4 bases for V and 4 bases for J; bases not matched to a gene: 4. CDR1 is KGHSH, CDR2 LQKENI, per germline. The CDR3 loop spans 15 amino acids.

The gene calls are TRBV19 and TRBJ1-5; unclear D gene. Per the germline V gene, CDR1 is LNHDA and CDR2 is SQIVND (reference sequence). The CDR3 runs 14 residues. The ends were cut back, 2 bases at V and 4 bases at J, with 9 bases in the middle. This CDR3 is CASSISGSNQPQHF. CDR3 in DNA: TGTGCCAGTAGTATAAGCGGCTCGAATCAGCCCCAGCATTTT.

CDR3 sequence (DNA): TGTGCCAGCAGTGAAGCCGACAGCGAGTCCTACAATGAGCAGTTCTTC. Translated: CASSEADSESYNEQFF. The J gene is TRBJ2-1, the V gene TRBV6-1; D possibly corresponds to TRBD1 (5 bases). Looked up from germline, CDR1 is MNHNS and CDR2 is SASEGT. Deletions cut 0 bases from V and 1 base from J, with 10 bases between. This CDR3 has 16 amino acids.

This chain connects TRBV6-5 to TRBJ2-5; TRBD2 aligns across 15 bases. CDR1 MNHEY and CDR2 SVGAGI come from the germline V gene. Unmatched junction bases numbered 3, after V lost 5 bases and J lost 5 bases. This CDR3 has 15 residues. CDR3: CASSPGTSGGETQYF. CDR3 nucleotides: TGTGCCAGCAGTCCGGGGACTAGCGGGGGGGAGACCCAGTACTTC.

This chain joins TRBV7-9 and TRBJ2-1; D gene unclear. Germline lookup yields CDR1 SEHNR and CDR2 FQNEAQ (reference sequence). The germline V and J ends were trimmed by 2 bases and 15 bases, with 11 bases remaining between them. This CDR3 has 11 residues. The CDR3 DNA sequence: TGTGCCAGCAGCTTACTAGAAGGAGCGTTCTTC. Its translation: CASSLLEGAFF.

The V and J genes are TRBV7-8 and TRBJ2-1, with 9 bases lining up with TRBD1. Germline values: CDR1 SGHVS, CDR2 FQNEAQ. Trimming removed 4 bases from V and 0 bases from J; junction bases left unmatched: 7. The CDR3 totals 17 residues. In nucleotides, the CDR3 is TGTGCCAGCAGCTCTACAGGGGGCTGGAGCTCCTACAATGAGCAGTTCTTC. Encoded protein: CASSSTGGWSSYNEQFF.

V usage is TRBV5-1 and J usage is TRBJ2-5; 9 positions match TRBD2. The J call is uncertain, as TRBJ2-7 better fits the DNA end. This CDR3 has 15 amino acids. Germline V lookup: CDR1 SGHRS, CDR2 YFSETQ. Here the CDR3 reads CASSPGGSGRYEQYF. In nucleotides, the CDR3 is TGCGCCAGCAGCCCGGGGGGTAGCGGGAGATACGAGCAGTACTTC.

This chain joins TRBV7-8 and TRBJ1-2; the D gene is possibly TRBD1 (5 bases). The germline V gene has CDR1 SGHVS and CDR2 FQNEAQ. The CDR3 consists of 16 residues. V was shortened by 0 bases and J by 4 bases, with 15 bases between the two germline ends. CDR3 DNA sequence: TGTGCCAGCAGCTTAGCGGGGGGTGGTTTAGGCTATGGCTACACCTTC. Translated: CASSLAGGGLGYGYTF.

V and J are TRBV5-6 and TRBJ2-5; TRBD1 matches 9 bases. J lost 2 bases, V lost 2 bases, and 10 bases had no gene match. This CDR3 contains 17 residues. Per germline, CDR1 SGHDT and CDR2 YYEEEE. This chain's CDR3 is CASSFSRTGAAQETQYF. CDR3 in DNA: TGTGCCAGCAGCTTTTCCCGGACAGGGGCTGCGCAAGAGACCCAGTACTTC.

The table lists this clone with a count of one. The J gene is TRBJ2-3, the V gene TRBV7-6; no firm D call. CDR3 length equals 14 residues. Deletions cut 1 base from V and 2 bases from J, with 7 bases between. Germline CDR1 and CDR2: SGHVS and FNYEAQ. In DNA form, the CDR3 reads TGTGCCAGCAGCTTAGGTCAGTACACAGATACGCAGTATTTT. This codes for CASSLGQYTDTQYF.

This clone was picked up a small number of times. The chain is built from TRBV11-2 and TRBJ1-1, with D possibly being TRBD1 (6 bases). V was pared by 1 base and J by 4 bases, with 13 bases between. In germline, CDR1 is SGHAT, CDR2 FQNNGV. CDR3 length: 15 residues. In DNA form, the CDR3 reads TGTGCCAGCAGCTTAGCCAGGGGTTCGGGCACTGAAGCTTTCTTT. It is translated as CASSLARGSGTEAFF.

This clone was found a few times. The rearrangement joins TRBV5-8 to TRBJ1-2; 9 bases fit TRBD1. J lost 4 bases, V lost 0 bases, and 10 bases had no gene match. Germline loops: CDR1 SGHTS, CDR2 YDEGEE. The CDR3 contains 17 residues. The CDR3 here is CASSLDNRGREGYGYTF. The CDR3 DNA follows: TGTGCCAGCAGCTTGGATAACAGGGGGCGAGAAGGCTATGGCTACACCTTC. Full variable domain (missing parts from reference TRBV5-8 and TRBJ1-2): EAGVTQSPTHLIKTRGQQATLRCSPISGHTSVYWYQQALGLGLQFLLWYDEGEERNRGNFPPRFSGRQFPNYSSELNVNALELEDSALYLCASSLDNRGREGYGYTFGSGTRLTVV.

This sequence joins TRBV27 and TRBJ1-3, with 8 bases lining up with TRBD1. Germline V gives CDR1 MNHEY, CDR2 SMNVEV (reference sequence). The CDR3 runs 15 residues. V lost 4 bases to trimming and J lost 3 bases; unmatched junction nucleotides: 5. This CDR3 reads CASSSQGASGNTIYF. Written as DNA, the CDR3 is TGTGCCAGCAGTTCCCAGGGGGCGAGTGGAAACACCATATATTTT.

The chain has TRBV14 and TRBJ1-6; TRBD1 might be the D (5 bases). This CDR3 is built from 16 residues. Looked up from germline, CDR1 is SGHDN and CDR2 is FVKESK. Trimming removed 4 bases from V and 6 bases from J, with 16 bases in between. The CDR3 sequence: CASSPTGDRFNSPLHF. The DNA of the CDR3 is TGTGCCAGCAGCCCTACAGGCGACAGATTTAATTCACCCCTCCACTTT.

The V call is TRBV5-8, the J call TRBJ2-5; 12 bases agree with TRBD2. V lost 3 bases to trimming and J lost 2 bases; unmatched junction nucleotides: 2. This CDR3 spans 15 amino acids. The germline gives CDR1 SGHTS, CDR2 YDEGEE. CDR3 sequence (DNA): TGTGCCAGCAGCTCCGGGACTAGCGGGCAAGAGACCCAGTACTTC. It codes for CASSSGTSGQETQYF.

Concerning this clone: One junction end does not reproduce the germline sequence, and a read error may be involved. The gene calls are TRBV7-9 and TRBJ1-5; no clear D gene. Germline CDR1 SEHNR, CDR2 FQNEAQ (reference sequence). The CDR3 runs 13 residues. The CDR3 nucleotides read TGTTCCAGCAGCTTAACTTCCGGTCAGCCCCAGCATTTT. Protein: CSSSLTSGQPQHF.